The subject of this entry is one T cell receptor (beta chain). Its antigen specificity is not known. One base away there is no much larger clone; base qualities are not given. The donors were about 40 Caucasian individuals from Russia, aged about 6 to 100 years, who were systemically healthy. Each donor gave 8 to 10 milliliters of peripheral blood, drawn into EDTA-treated Vacutainer tubes. PBMCs were isolated by Ficoll-Paque density-gradient centrifugation, with at least 7 million obtained per sample. Trizol reagent was used to extract total RNA from PBMCs, with at least 6 micrograms per sample. Naive CD45RAhigh/CD27high T cell percentages were measured by flow cytometry on a PBMC aliquot from every donor. Per the germline V gene (reference sequence), LGHDT is the CDR1 and YNNKEL is the CDR2. The CDR3 runs 12 residues from the cysteine to the phenylalanine. Left in the record is the CDR3 DNA by itself, 36 bases read in frame from the first base. The V end gives up 4 bases and the J end 12 bases, leaving 5 bases in the junction not matched to a gene.

The sample belongs to a study of blood T cells in healthy people across ages (dated by TCRdb to 2014 to 2015). Turning to the overall study: In model experiments, roughly one uniquely barcoded TCR beta cDNA molecule per two T cells was captured by template switching. To avoid experimental bias, donors of different ages were distributed randomly across sequencing lanes. The donors were divided into four age groups: young (average around 15 years), middle-aged (approximately 39), aged (approximately 64) and long-lived (roughly 82). To track age-related changes in TCR beta repertoire diversity, the study relied on deep sequencing normalized with unique cDNA molecular identifiers. Using the same blood draw, the study looked at two additional independent replicas of 1 million unique cDNA reads for two donors, one aged 18 to 30 and the other aged 80 or older.

Libraries were constructed by 5' RACE. TCRdb shows the sequencer as Illumina HiSeq 2500. A second about 6 to 11 cycle PCR used a sample-barcoded 5' primer and a J-beta primer mix. A unique molecular identifier was introduced onto each TCR beta cDNA molecule by a template-switch 5' adaptor carrying 12 random nucleotides. Each sample yielded at least 2.5 million CDR3-containing paired-end reads. All of the RNA was converted into first-strand cDNA using the Mint cDNA synthesis kit, with a TRBC-specific oligonucleotide serving as the primer. Following uracil-DNA glycosylase treatment, all cDNA underwent a first 18-cycle PCR with the universal primers M1SS and BC2_uni_R. Processing in the source paper ran as follows. Normalization of each sample was performed by random selection of 1 million high-quality reads, each carrying a distinct molecular identifier. Reads with shared molecular identifiers were discarded instead of being binned into consensus sequences. MiTCR, set to a Q25 quality threshold and the strictest error-elimination algorithm, was used for CDR3 identification, clonotype clustering and error correction. A nonparametric unseen species model using Euler transformation provided a lower-bound estimate of total TCR beta diversity. Clones were called with MiXCR by TCRdb after fastp trimmed the public reads at Q25, and only in-frame beta chains were retained. Records with the same CDR3 protein are collapsed into one entry carrying the most frequent genes and DNA. The V and J calls come from TCRdb's annotation, not from the publication. The sample table shows hundreds of thousands of distinct CDR3 sequences, and roughly 43% are seen once. Roughly 30% of the sample is in the top ten clones.

Results the study describes overall, beyond this receptor: Donor CMV infection status was unknown, potentially confounding age-related changes in expanded clonotypes. The long-lived group showed more naive CD4+ T cells, fewer expanded clones and increased TCR diversity than the aged group, suggesting age selection. Total diversity estimates from one million sequenced T cells were considered lower bounds and underestimates. There was a strong correlation between observed TCR beta diversity and the percentage of naive T cells measured by flow cytometry. Conclusive comparison of naive and antigen-experienced compartments was prevented by the profiling of bulk unsorted PBMCs. Observed TCR beta diversity per million T cells fell roughly linearly with age, and a significant reduction was already apparent by age around 40.

The sample was blood. The chain was built from TRBV3-1 and TRBJ2-5; 10 junctional bases match TRBD2. The source of this sequence is a man aged 80 or over in good health. Here the CDR3 is given as CASSPPSGSEYF. The nucleotides are TGTGCCAGCAGCCCCCCTAGCGGGAGCGAGTACTTC.